These 15 T cell receptor beta chains originate from one sample sequenced in a study of cytomegalovirus exposure and HLA in healthy donors. Primers included in the PCR were 60 Vbeta and 13 Jbeta primers. Assay used: immunoSEQ multiplex PCR; TCRdb lists only in-frame clones, some missing. Altogether about 92,000 clones are present, about 84% being singletons, with the ten largest covering 2% to 2.5%. The source material was PBMCs. The origin of the receptors is a man aged 18 to 30 in good health and CMV-seronegative.

The chain combines TRBV10-2 with TRBJ1-1; unclear D gene. The CDR3 runs to 14 residues. Trimming removed 7 bases from V and 3 bases from J, with 15 bases in between. Germline V gene sequence: CDR1 WSHSY, CDR2 SAAADI. CDR3: CASTTTFRDTEAFF. Here the CDR3 DNA reads TGCGCCAGCACCACGACCTTTCGGGACACTGAAGCTTTCTTT.

The chain employs TRBV6-6 and TRBJ2-7, with TRBD1 matching 7 bases. The CDR3 covers 14 residues. J gave up 3 bases and V 6 bases, and 8 bases lay outside the gene matches. In germline, CDR1 is MNHNY, CDR2 SVGAGI (reference sequence). CDR3 DNA sequence: TGTGCCAGCAGGCCTCGACAGGGCAACTACGAGCAGTACTTC. Residues: CASRPRQGNYEQYF.

The chain couples TRBV4-2 to TRBJ2-2, with D perhaps matching TRBD2 (6 bases). V gave up 2 bases and J gave up 1 base, with 23 bases separating them. CDR3 length: 20 amino acids. Germline loops: CDR1 LGHNA, CDR2 YNFKEQ. The chain's CDR3 is CASSQRGGILQRGNTGELFF. CDR3 DNA: TGTGCCAGCAGCCAACGGGGAGGAATCCTACAACGTGGGAACACCGGGGAGCTGTTTTTT.

The chain recombines TRBV6-5 with TRBJ1-5; weak D call: TRBD1 (6 bases). Germline CDR1 MNHEY, CDR2 SVGAGI. CDR3 length equals 14 residues. V was clipped by 4 bases and J by 3 bases, with 10 bases between them. Written as DNA, the CDR3 is TGTGCCAGCAGTTTTGACAGGTTCAATCAGCCCCAGCATTTT. Protein product: CASSFDRFNQPQHF.

This chain uses TRBV9 with TRBJ2-2; TRBD1 matches at 7 bases. CDR1 SGDLS and CDR2 YYNGEE come from the germline V gene. The CDR3 consists of 15 residues. V was pared by 5 bases and J by 1 base, with 5 bases of the junction left unmatched. In DNA form, the CDR3 reads TGTGCCAGCAGTGCCGGGACAGTGAACACCGGGGAGCTGTTTTTT. It is translated as CASSAGTVNTGELFF.

This clone was observed a single time. The chain recombines TRBV5-4 with TRBJ2-5; tentative D call: TRBD2 (5 bases). V gave up 10 bases and J gave up 1 base, with 17 bases separating them. This CDR3 is 14 amino acids long. Germline CDR1 and CDR2: SGHNT and YYREEE (reference sequence). CDR3 residues: CACKDWVPQETQYF. The CDR3 DNA sequence: TGTGCCTGCAAGGACTGGGTGCCCCAAGAGACCCAGTACTTC. Drawing the rest from reference TRBV5-4 and TRBJ2-5, the complete variable domain is ETGVTQSPTHLIKTRGQQVTLRCSSQSGHNTVSWYQQALGQGPQFIFQYYREEENGRGNFPPRFSGLQFPNYSSELNVNALELDDSALYLCACKDWVPQETQYFGPGTRLLVL.

This chain links TRBV27 with TRBJ2-2; maybe TRBD1 (7 bases). The CDR3 sequence is 15 residues long. Trimming took off 4 bases at V and 5 bases at J, with 14 bases between the two ends. CDR1 MNHEY and CDR2 SMNVEV come from the germline V gene (reference sequence). Here the CDR3 DNA reads TGTGCCAGCAGTTCACCAGGGGGAGGTACCGGGGAGCTGTTTTTT. Amino acids: CASSSPGGGTGELFF.

This chain uses TRBV11-3 with TRBJ2-5, with a possible D match to TRBD1 (6 bases). The CDR3 covers 15 residues. The germline V gene encodes CDR1 SGHNT and CDR2 YENEEA. Trimming cost V 5 bases and J 4 bases, with 17 bases left between them. CDR3 DNA: TGTGCCAGCAGCCCTGGGGCTAGCAGGGGAGAGACCCAGTACTTC. Encoded protein: CASSPGASRGETQYF.

The rearrangement joins TRBV7-3 to TRBJ2-1, with TRBD2 identical over 7 bases. CDR1 and CDR2 from the germline V gene are SGHTA and FQGTGA. With 4 bases clipped from V and 10 bases from J, the junction kept 1 base outside the gene matches. The CDR3 length is 11 residues. The CDR3 DNA reads as TGTGCCAGCAGCTACGGGGGGGAGCAGTTCTTC. It is translated as CASSYGGEQFF. Variable domain in full (rest from reference TRBV7-3 and TRBJ2-1): GAGVSQTPSNKVTEKGKYVELRCDPISGHTALYWYRQSLGQGPEFLIYFQGTGAADDSGLPNDRFFAVRPEGSVSTLKIQRTERGDSAVYLCASSYGGEQFFGPGTRLTVL.

The chain couples TRBV5-4 to TRBJ1-2, with 7 bases aligning to TRBD1. V gave up 5 bases and J gave up 6 bases; unmatched junction bases: 7. This CDR3 is 13 amino acids long. Germline V lookup: CDR1 SGHNT, CDR2 YYREEE (reference sequence). The CDR3 sequence: CASRLDRANGYTF. CDR3 in DNA: TGTGCCAGCAGATTAGACAGGGCGAATGGCTACACCTTC. The complete variable domain, with remaining parts taken from reference TRBV5-4 and TRBJ1-2, reads ETGVTQSPTHLIKTRGQQVTLRCSSQSGHNTVSWYQQALGQGPQFIFQYYREEENGRGNFPPRFSGLQFPNYSSELNVNALELDDSALYLCASRLDRANGYTFGSGTRLTVV.

The CDR3 loop reads CASSLGKRLLAPSQYF. The DNA for the CDR3 is TGCGCCAGCAGCTTGGGTAAGCGGTTGCTAGCCCCCTCCCAGTACTTC. The V call is TRBV5-1, the J call TRBJ2-4, with D perhaps TRBD2 (5 bases). The CDR3 sequence is 16 residues long. Germline CDR1 and CDR2: SGHRS and YFSETQ. Trimming pared 0 bases from V and 13 bases from J, leaving 23 bases between.

This rearrangement joins TRBV6-4 to TRBJ2-6; 10 nucleotides align to TRBD2. The CDR3 length is 17 residues. The V and J ends lost 3 bases and 0 bases, in that order; junction bases with no gene match: 2. Germline V gene data show CDR1 as MRHNA and CDR2 as SNTAGT. DNA for the CDR3: TGTGCCAGCAGTGAGTCTAGCGGGGGCTCTGGGGCCAACGTCCTGACTTTC. Translation: CASSESSGGSGANVLTF.

This clone was detected once. The chain has TRBV9 and TRBJ1-2, with TRBD1 identical over 9 bases. Germline V gene sequence: CDR1 SGDLS, CDR2 YYNGEE. The CDR3 length is 17 residues. The trim removed 0 bases at V and 4 bases at J, leaving 10 bases unmatched. This chain's CDR3 is CASSVGTGGLGSYGYTF. In DNA, the CDR3 is TGTGCCAGCAGCGTAGGTACAGGGGGCTTGGGGTCCTATGGCTACACCTTC.

The chain is built from TRBV6-1 and TRBJ1-1; possible D gene TRBD1, 6 bases. CDR1 and CDR2 (germline): MNHNS, SASEGT. Deletions cut 3 bases from V and 0 bases from J, with 14 bases between. The CDR3 contains 16 residues. Here the CDR3 reads CASSDPGHDLNTEAFF. The DNA of the CDR3 is TGTGCCAGCAGTGACCCGGGACACGACTTGAACACTGAAGCTTTCTTT.

The chain recombines TRBV30 with TRBJ1-2, with 7 bases matching TRBD1. Germline-derived CDR1 and CDR2 are GTSNPN and SVGIG (reference sequence). The junction had 7 bases not matched to a gene; V was cut back by 2 bases and J by 4 bases. The CDR3 loop spans 14 amino acids. CDR3 sequence: CAWSIAGGGYGYTF. DNA of the CDR3: TGTGCCTGGAGTATCGCAGGGGGAGGCTATGGCTACACCTTC.